Here is one T cell receptor (beta chain) with its context. The CDR3 is made up of 15 amino acids. The germline CDR1 and CDR2 sequences are KGHSY and FQNENV. V dropped 0 bases and J dropped 7 bases, with 10 bases sitting between them. This specimen belongs to a study of cytomegalovirus exposure and HLA in healthy donors. This table comes from immunoSEQ multiplex PCR, and its TCRdb copy is limited to in-frame clones, with some not included. The repertoire holds around 34,000 clones, over 85% seen once, with around 3.2% in the top ten. The rearrangement joins TRBV16 to TRBJ1-6, with D uncertain. The receptor was derived from a man aged 18 to 30 in good health and CMV-seronegative. Sequenced sample: PBMCs. The CDR3 DNA reads TGTGCCAGCAGCCAATCTCGGCAGGCGAATTCACCCCTCCACTTT. This sequence encodes CASSQSRQANSPLHF.